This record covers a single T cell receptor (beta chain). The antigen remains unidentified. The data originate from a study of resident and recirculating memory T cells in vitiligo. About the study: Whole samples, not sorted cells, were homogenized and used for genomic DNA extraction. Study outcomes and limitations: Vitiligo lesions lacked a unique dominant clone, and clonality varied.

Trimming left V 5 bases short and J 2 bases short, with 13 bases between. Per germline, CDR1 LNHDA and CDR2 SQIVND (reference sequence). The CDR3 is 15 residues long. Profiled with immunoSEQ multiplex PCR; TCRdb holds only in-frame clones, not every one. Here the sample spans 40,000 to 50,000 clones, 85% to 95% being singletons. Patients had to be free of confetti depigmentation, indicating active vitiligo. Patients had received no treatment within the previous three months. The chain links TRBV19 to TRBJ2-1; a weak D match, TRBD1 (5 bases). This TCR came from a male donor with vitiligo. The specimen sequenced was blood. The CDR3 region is CASSATLGAYNEQFF. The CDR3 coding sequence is TGTGCCAGTAGTGCGACGTTAGGGGCCTACAATGAGCAGTTCTTC.